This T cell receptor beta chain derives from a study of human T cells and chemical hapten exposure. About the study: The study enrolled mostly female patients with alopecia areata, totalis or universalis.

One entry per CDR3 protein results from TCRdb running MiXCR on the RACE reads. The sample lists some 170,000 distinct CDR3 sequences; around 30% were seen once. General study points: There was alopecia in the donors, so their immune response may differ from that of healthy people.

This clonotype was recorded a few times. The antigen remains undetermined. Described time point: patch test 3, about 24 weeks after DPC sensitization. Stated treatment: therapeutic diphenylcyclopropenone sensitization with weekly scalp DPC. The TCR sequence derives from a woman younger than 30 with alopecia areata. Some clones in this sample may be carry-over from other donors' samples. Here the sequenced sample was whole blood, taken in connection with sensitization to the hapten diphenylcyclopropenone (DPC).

The CDR3 loop reads CASSQGSWDYGYTF. The DNA of the CDR3 is TGCGCCAGCAGCCAAGGAAGCTGGGACTATGGCTACACCTTC. This chain links TRBV5-1 with TRBJ1-2; D remains unclear. Germline V lookup: CDR1 SGHRS, CDR2 YFSETQ. V was shortened by 4 bases and J by 3 bases, with 13 bases between the two germline ends. The CDR3 length is 14 residues.